One sample yielded the 11 T cell receptor beta chains listed below, sequenced in a study of blood T cell repertoires in COVID-19. The data were produced by immunoSEQ multiplex PCR, yet TCRdb's version contains in-frame clones alone and is incomplete. There are around 220,000 clones in the sample; about 85% occur only once, and about a tenth lies in the top ten. Sequencing was carried out using peripheral blood. The source of these receptors is a woman in her forties or fifties with COVID-19, enrolled during active disease.

This clone was picked up a small number of times. The gene calls are TRBV5-1 and TRBJ2-2; D possibly corresponds to TRBD2 (6 bases). V lost 4 bases and J 4 bases, leaving 17 bases between the germline ends. The V gene's germline CDR1 is SGHRS and CDR2 YFSETQ. The CDR3 extends over 16 amino acids. The CDR3 sequence is CASSVREARATGELFF. The CDR3 nucleotides are TGCGCCAGCAGCGTCAGGGAGGCTAGGGCCACCGGGGAGCTGTTTTTT. Drawing the rest from reference TRBV5-1 and TRBJ2-2, the complete variable domain is KAGVTQTPRYLIKTRGQQVTLSCSPISGHRSVSWYQQTPGQGLQFLFEYFSETQRNKGNFPGRFSGRQFSNSRSEMNVSTLELGDSALYLCASSVREARATGELFFGEGSRLTVL.

The rearrangement uses TRBV6-5 and TRBJ2-5, with 8 bases matching TRBD1. V lost 11 bases and J lost 2; bases outside the gene matches: 13. The germline CDR1 and CDR2 sequences are MNHEY and SVGAGI. The CDR3 is made up of 15 amino acids. In DNA, the CDR3 is TGTGCCTCCTCAAGGCAGGGGGCTCGACAAGAGACCCAGTACTTC. Translating it yields CASSRQGARQETQYF.

The rearrangement links TRBV24-1 to TRBJ1-5; tentatively, D is TRBD1 (6 bases). Per germline, CDR1 KGHDR and CDR2 SFDVKD. V gave up 10 bases and J gave up 2 bases, with 14 bases separating them. CDR3 length: 14 amino acids. The CDR3 loop is CATSEQGGNQPQHF. Written as DNA, the CDR3 is TGTGCCACAAGCGAACAGGGCGGCAATCAGCCCCAGCATTTT.

This chain links TRBV24-1 with TRBJ1-2, with D hard to call. Germline CDR1 and CDR2: KGHDR and SFDVKD. This CDR3 has 14 residues. V gave up 4 bases and J gave up 4 bases, with 12 bases separating them. This CDR3 reads CATSDEGSPYGYTF. The DNA of the CDR3 is TGTGCCACCAGTGACGAGGGCTCACCCTATGGCTACACCTTC.

This chain joins TRBV6-5 and TRBJ2-1; 7 bases line up with TRBD2. The CDR3 length is 14 residues. In germline, CDR1 is MNHEY, CDR2 SVGAGI. With V trimmed by 10 bases and J by 2 bases, 8 bases remained unmatched. CDR3 sequence: CATWTRRTYNEQFF. The CDR3, as DNA: TGTGCCACTTGGACTAGGAGAACCTACAATGAGCAGTTCTTC.

The J gene is TRBJ1-4, the V gene TRBV5-4, with TRBD1 matching 7 bases. Germline CDR1 and CDR2: SGHNT and YYREEE (reference sequence). V lost 2 bases to trimming and J lost 4 bases; unmatched junction nucleotides: 2. CDR3 length: 14 residues. Here the CDR3 reads CASSFGTVNEKLFF. In DNA, the CDR3 is TGTGCCAGCAGCTTCGGGACAGTTAATGAAAAACTGTTTTTT. The full variable domain, completed using reference TRBV5-4 and TRBJ1-4, is ETGVTQSPTHLIKTRGQQVTLRCSSQSGHNTVSWYQQALGQGPQFIFQYYREEENGRGNFPPRFSGLQFPNYSSELNVNALELDDSALYLCASSFGTVNEKLFFGSGTQLSVL.

V usage is TRBV19 and J usage is TRBJ2-2, with 7 bases matching TRBD1. CDR1 and CDR2 from the germline V gene are LNHDA and SQIVND (reference sequence). This CDR3 region has 14 residues. Trimming removed 6 bases from V and 7 bases from J; junction bases left unmatched: 8. The CDR3 nucleotides are TGTGCCAGTAGGTTAGCAGGGGGAATCGGGGAGCTGTTTTTT. Encoded protein: CASRLAGGIGELFF.

This chain uses TRBV19 with TRBJ2-1; D is undetermined. Trimming left V 4 bases short and J 8 bases short, with 9 bases between. The CDR3 spans 12 residues. The germline V gene has CDR1 LNHDA and CDR2 SQIVND (reference sequence). The CDR3 spells CASSRAAYEQFF. CDR3 sequence (DNA): TGTGCCAGTAGTAGGGCAGCCTATGAGCAGTTCTTC.

CDR3 amino acids: CASSVIGNTIYF. In DNA form, the CDR3 reads TGCGCCAGCAGTGTAATAGGAAACACCATATATTTT. The V and J genes are TRBV10-2 and TRBJ1-3; D is uncertain. The CDR3 has 12 residues. V was cut by 4 bases and J by 4 bases, with 5 bases left in between. CDR1 and CDR2 from the germline V gene are WSHSY and SAAADI.

The chain employs TRBV28 and TRBJ1-2; 8 positions match TRBD1. Germline-derived CDR1 and CDR2 are MDHEN and SYDVKM. Losses at the gene ends were 11 bases for V and 8 bases for J; bases not matched to a gene: 10. This CDR3 region has 12 residues. The CDR3 reads CAVPAGGLGYTF. CDR3 nucleotides: TGTGCCGTTCCCGCAGGGGGCCTAGGCTACACCTTC.

The chain has TRBV6-1 and TRBJ2-7, with D uncertain. The germline V gene encodes CDR1 MNHNS and CDR2 SASEGT. V lost 1 base and J lost 0, with 10 bases in between. This CDR3 spans 15 amino acids. The DNA for the CDR3 is TGTGCCAGCAGTGAAGTAACAGTCACCTCCTACGAGCAGTACTTC. It is translated as CASSEVTVTSYEQYF.